The 10 T cell receptor beta chains given below trace back to one sample, sequenced in a study of radiation and T cells in renal cell carcinoma. Time point meaning: baseline pretreatment blood. Treatment in this sample: 15 Gy SBRT to primary tumor, nephrectomy 4 weeks later. Here immunoSEQ multiplex PCR was the method, and the copy in TCRdb shows in-frame clones only, minus some. The table includes about 150,000 clones, 70% to 90% detected once. Sequenced here: blood, sampled from a patient whose treatment included radiotherapy and nephrectomy. These TCRs come from a woman aged 45-60 years with renal cell carcinoma.

The chain has TRBV7-2 and TRBJ2-2, with D unclear. The CDR3 covers 15 residues. The germline CDR1 and CDR2 sequences are SGHTA and FQGNSA. V lost 2 bases, J lost 6 bases, and 13 bases lay in between. The CDR3 loop reads CASSLSQVVSGELFF. The CDR3 bases are TGTGCCAGCAGCTTATCCCAGGTAGTCTCCGGGGAGCTGTTTTTT.

V usage is TRBV7-9 and J usage is TRBJ2-5; D is unresolved. The length of the CDR3 is 14 residues. V lost 1 base to trimming and J lost 5 bases, with 11 bases between them. CDR1 SEHNR and CDR2 FQNEAQ come from the germline V gene (reference sequence). CDR3 residues: CASSLDPDRETQYF. CDR3 coding DNA: TGTGCCAGCAGCTTAGATCCAGATAGGGAGACCCAGTACTTC.

The rearrangement links TRBV7-2 to TRBJ2-7, with a tentative D call TRBD2 (6 bases). Germline V gene lookup returns CDR1 SGHTA and CDR2 FQGNSA. This CDR3 is 15 amino acids long. Trimming removed 7 bases from V and 0 bases from J, with 16 bases in between. The DNA for the CDR3 is TGTGCCAGCACCATCGGGGGAAAAGGCTCCTACGAGCAGTACTTC. This sequence encodes CASTIGGKGSYEQYF.

The V and J genes are TRBV5-5 and TRBJ2-7, with 9 bases matching TRBD1. The CDR3 spans 14 residues. V shed 4 bases and J 4 bases; nucleotides not matched to a gene: 6. The germline gives CDR1 SGHKS, CDR2 YYEKEE (reference sequence). CDR3 bases: TGTGCCAGCAGCACAGGGACAGGGTGGTACGAGCAGTACTTC. This gives the protein CASSTGTGWYEQYF.

This chain joins TRBV19 and TRBJ1-5; D unresolved. The germline gives CDR1 LNHDA, CDR2 SQIVND (reference sequence). Trimming stripped 11 bases from V and 3 bases from J, with 14 bases between. The CDR3 is made up of 13 amino acids. CDR3 DNA sequence: TGTGCCTCACAGTACGCGCTCAATCAGCCCCAGCATTTT. Translation gives CASQYALNQPQHF. The full variable domain, rest sourced from reference TRBV19 and TRBJ1-5, is DGGITQSPKYLFRKEGQNVTLSCEQNLNHDAMYWYRQDPGQGLRLIYYSQIVNDFQKGDIAEGYSVSREKKESFPLTVTSAQKNPTAFYLCASQYALNQPQHFGDGTRLSIL.

CDR3 sequence reads: CASSLGRANTGELFF. The CDR3 DNA follows: TGTGCCAGCAGCTTGGGGCGGGCGAACACCGGGGAGCTGTTTTTT. The V and J genes are TRBV5-8 and TRBJ2-2, with a possible D match to TRBD2 (5 bases). Germline CDR1 is SGHTS and CDR2 is YDEGEE. This CDR3 region has 15 residues. V was shortened by 0 bases and J by 0 bases, with 6 bases between the two germline ends.

The gene calls are TRBV19 and TRBJ2-7; 8 bases line up with TRBD1. CDR3 length: 14 amino acids. Per the germline V gene, CDR1 is LNHDA and CDR2 is SQIVND (reference sequence). The V and J ends lost 3 bases and 7 bases, in that order; junction bases with no gene match: 8. The CDR3 spells CASSITAGGSEQYF. In nucleotides, the CDR3 is TGTGCCAGTAGTATCACGGCAGGGGGCAGTGAGCAGTACTTC. The full variable domain, completed using reference TRBV19 and TRBJ2-7, is DGGITQSPKYLFRKEGQNVTLSCEQNLNHDAMYWYRQDPGQGLRLIYYSQIVNDFQKGDIAEGYSVSREKKESFPLTVTSAQKNPTAFYLCASSITAGGSEQYFGPGTRLTVT.

The chain is built from TRBV11-3 and TRBJ1-6; D gene uncertain. CDR1 SGHNT and CDR2 YENEEA come from the germline V gene. Trimming took off 3 bases at V and 11 bases at J, with 23 bases between the two ends. The CDR3 contains 17 residues. The CDR3 sequence is CASSLKSDRHGGTPLHF. The DNA for the CDR3 is TGTGCCAGCAGCTTGAAATCAGATAGGCACGGTGGTACACCCCTCCACTTT.

Notes on this clone: In the same sample, other DNA sequences code for this CDR3. The V gene is TRBV6-4, the J gene TRBJ2-3; a weak D match, TRBD2 (6 bases). CDR3 length equals 11 residues. Trimming stripped 3 bases from V and 8 bases from J, with 6 bases between. Germline V gives CDR1 MRHNA, CDR2 SNTAGT. CDR3 region: CASSEGGTQYF. In DNA, the CDR3 is TGTGCCAGCAGTGAGGGGGGTACGCAGTATTTT.

V and J are TRBV5-1 and TRBJ1-1, with TRBD1 as a possible D gene (5 bases). The CDR3 is 15 residues long. The germline CDR1 and CDR2 sequences are SGHRS and YFSETQ. Trimming removed 5 bases from V and 0 bases from J, with 14 bases in between. CDR3 sequence reads: CASRSPPGMNTEAFF. The CDR3 bases are TGCGCCAGCAGATCCCCGCCAGGGATGAACACTGAAGCTTTCTTT.